A single sample is the source of the 5 T cell receptor beta chains below, sequenced in a study of T cell responses to AZD1222 COVID-19 vaccine (dated by TCRdb to the early 2020s). The library came from the immunoSEQ multiplex PCR assay. The source is immuneACCESS, and TCRdb retained only in-frame sequences with V and J called. Part of the clones is not carried over; for the studies checked, unresolved V genes explain less than half of this, and the remainder is unexplained. This sample gives approximately 150,000 clones in total; around 90% of them show up just once. 7.5% to 9.5% of the sample rests with the top ten. The time point label of this sample denotes: about 28 days (+/-7) after the second vaccine dose. The sample's treatment or condition label, decoded: meningococcal conjugate vaccine given as trial control. The sequencing here drew on peripheral blood, taken 28 days after the second dose of the MenACWY control vaccine. The receptor set was obtained from an adult who received the MenACWY meningococcal vaccine as a control.

The chain uses TRBV5-1 and TRBJ2-7; tentatively, D is TRBD1 (6 bases). V gave up 0 bases and J gave up 4 bases, with 8 bases separating them. This CDR3 contains 13 residues. The germline gives CDR1 SGHRS, CDR2 YFSETQ. This CDR3 reads CASSLADRYEQYF. CDR3 DNA: TGCGCCAGCAGCTTGGCCGACAGGTACGAGCAGTACTTC.

The genes are TRBV19 and TRBJ2-7; 7 bases line up with TRBD1. CDR3 size: 14 residues. After removal of 7 bases from V and 0 bases from J, the junction contained 6 bases not matched to a gene. Germline values: CDR1 LNHDA, CDR2 SQIVND (reference sequence). In nucleotides, the CDR3 is TGTGCCAGTAAGACGGCAGGGGGCTCCTACGAGCAGTACTTC. Translation: CASKTAGGSYEQYF.

This clone was seen more than once but under ten times. The chain employs TRBV4-3 and TRBJ2-1; D ambiguous. The germline CDR1 and CDR2 sequences are LGHNA and YSLEER. Trimming pared 0 bases from V and 2 bases from J, leaving 11 bases between. The CDR3 spans 16 residues. The CDR3 DNA is TGCGCCAGCAGCCAAGAGGTGGCTGGGACCTACAATGAGCAGTTCTTC. It specifies CASSQEVAGTYNEQFF.

The rearrangement uses TRBV5-1 and TRBJ2-5; perhaps TRBD1 as D (6 bases). Trimming removed 5 bases from V and 2 bases from J, with 16 bases in between. The CDR3 consists of 15 residues. Germline loops: CDR1 SGHRS, CDR2 YFSETQ. The CDR3 nucleotides are TGCGCCAGCAGGTTGCAGGGGTCTGGGCAAGAGACCCAGTACTTC. Protein sequence: CASRLQGSGQETQYF.

The chain joins TRBV5-5 to TRBJ2-3; a possible D gene is TRBD1 (5 bases). CDR1 SGHKS and CDR2 YYEKEE come from the germline V gene (reference sequence). The CDR3 contains 14 residues. V was cut by 5 bases and J by 8 bases, with 18 bases left in between. CDR3: CASSMGGQEGTQYF. CDR3 sequence (DNA): TGTGCCAGCAGTATGGGTGGACAAGAAGGTACGCAGTATTTT.